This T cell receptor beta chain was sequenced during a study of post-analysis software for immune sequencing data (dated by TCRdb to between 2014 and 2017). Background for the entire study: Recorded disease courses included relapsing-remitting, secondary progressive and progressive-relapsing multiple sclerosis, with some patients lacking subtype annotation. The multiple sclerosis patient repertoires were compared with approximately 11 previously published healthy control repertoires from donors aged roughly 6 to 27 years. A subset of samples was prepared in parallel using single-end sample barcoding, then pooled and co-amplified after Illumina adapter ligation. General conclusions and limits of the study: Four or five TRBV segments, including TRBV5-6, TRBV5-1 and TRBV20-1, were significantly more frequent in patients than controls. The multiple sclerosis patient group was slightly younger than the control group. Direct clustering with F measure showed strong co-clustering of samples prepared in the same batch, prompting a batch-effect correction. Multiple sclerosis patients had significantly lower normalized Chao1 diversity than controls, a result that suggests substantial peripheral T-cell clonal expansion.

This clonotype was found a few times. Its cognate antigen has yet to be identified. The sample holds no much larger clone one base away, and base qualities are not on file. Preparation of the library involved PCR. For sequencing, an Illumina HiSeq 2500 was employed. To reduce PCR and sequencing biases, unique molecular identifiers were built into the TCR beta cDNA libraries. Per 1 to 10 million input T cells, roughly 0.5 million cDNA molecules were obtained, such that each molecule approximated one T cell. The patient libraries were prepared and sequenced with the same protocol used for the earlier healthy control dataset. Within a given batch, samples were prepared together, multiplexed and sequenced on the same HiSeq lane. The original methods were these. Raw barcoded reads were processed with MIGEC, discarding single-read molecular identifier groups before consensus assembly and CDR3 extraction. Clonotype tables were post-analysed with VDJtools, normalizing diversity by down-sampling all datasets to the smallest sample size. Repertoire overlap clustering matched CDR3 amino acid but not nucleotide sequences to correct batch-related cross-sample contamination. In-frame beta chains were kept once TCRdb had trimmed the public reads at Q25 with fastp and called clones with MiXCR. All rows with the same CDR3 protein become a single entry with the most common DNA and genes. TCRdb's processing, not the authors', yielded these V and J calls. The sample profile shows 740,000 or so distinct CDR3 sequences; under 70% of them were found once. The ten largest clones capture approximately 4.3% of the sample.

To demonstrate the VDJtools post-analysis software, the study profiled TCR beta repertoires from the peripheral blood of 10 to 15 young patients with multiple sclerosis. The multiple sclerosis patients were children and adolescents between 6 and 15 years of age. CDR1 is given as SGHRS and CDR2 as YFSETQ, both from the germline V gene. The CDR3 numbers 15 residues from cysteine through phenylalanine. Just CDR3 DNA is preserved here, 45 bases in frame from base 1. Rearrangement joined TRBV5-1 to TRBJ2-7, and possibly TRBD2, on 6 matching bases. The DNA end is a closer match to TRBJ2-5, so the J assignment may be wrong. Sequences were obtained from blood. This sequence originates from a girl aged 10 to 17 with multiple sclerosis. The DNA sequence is TGCGCCAGCAGCCTCATCTTGAGAGCGGGAGAGACCCAGTACTTC. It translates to CASSLILRAGETQYF.